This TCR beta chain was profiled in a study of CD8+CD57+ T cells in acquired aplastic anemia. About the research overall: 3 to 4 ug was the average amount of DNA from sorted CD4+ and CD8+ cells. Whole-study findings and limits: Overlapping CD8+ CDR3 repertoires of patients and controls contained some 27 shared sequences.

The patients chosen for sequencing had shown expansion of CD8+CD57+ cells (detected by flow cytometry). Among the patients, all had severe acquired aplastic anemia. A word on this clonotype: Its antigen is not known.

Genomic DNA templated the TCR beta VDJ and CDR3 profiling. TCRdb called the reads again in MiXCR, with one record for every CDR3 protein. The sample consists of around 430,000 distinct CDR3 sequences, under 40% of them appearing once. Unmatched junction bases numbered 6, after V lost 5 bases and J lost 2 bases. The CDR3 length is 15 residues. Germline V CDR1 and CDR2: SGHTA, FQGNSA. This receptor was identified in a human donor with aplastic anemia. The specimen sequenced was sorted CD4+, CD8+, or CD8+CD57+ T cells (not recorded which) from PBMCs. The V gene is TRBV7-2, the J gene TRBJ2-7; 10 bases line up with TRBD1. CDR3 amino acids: CASSVDRGRAYEQYF. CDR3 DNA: TGTGCCAGCAGCGTCGACAGGGGGCGGGCCTACGAGCAGTACTTC.